This T cell receptor (beta chain) appears in the sequencing data of a study of T cell changes during pregnancy in multiple sclerosis. Generated by immunoSEQ multiplex PCR, the TCRdb table keeps only in-frame clones and is missing some. The profile shows fewer than 60,000 clones, roughly 95% of them singletons. The CDR3 has 16 amino acids. The germline V gene has CDR1 SNHLY and CDR2 FYNNEI. The V gene end was trimmed by 6 bases and the J gene end by 4 bases; junction bases not matched to a gene: 12. The chain joins TRBV2 to TRBJ1-2; 9 positions agree with TRBD1. Here the sequenced sample was CD4+ T cells from peripheral blood mononuclear cells, taken in the third trimester of pregnancy. This clonotype was sampled from a female donor with multiple sclerosis, enrolled in a pregnancy study. The CDR3 nucleotides are TGTGCCAGCAGGACTCCCGGGACAGGGAAACGCTATGGCTACACCTTC. This gives the protein CASRTPGTGKRYGYTF. Full variable domain (outside the CDR3, taken from reference TRBV2 and TRBJ1-2): EPEVTQTPSHQVTQMGQEVILRCVPISNHLYFYWYRQILGQKVEFLVSFYNNEISEKSEIFDDQFSVERPDGSNFTLKIRSTKLEDSAMYFCASRTPGTGKRYGYTFGSGTRLTVV.